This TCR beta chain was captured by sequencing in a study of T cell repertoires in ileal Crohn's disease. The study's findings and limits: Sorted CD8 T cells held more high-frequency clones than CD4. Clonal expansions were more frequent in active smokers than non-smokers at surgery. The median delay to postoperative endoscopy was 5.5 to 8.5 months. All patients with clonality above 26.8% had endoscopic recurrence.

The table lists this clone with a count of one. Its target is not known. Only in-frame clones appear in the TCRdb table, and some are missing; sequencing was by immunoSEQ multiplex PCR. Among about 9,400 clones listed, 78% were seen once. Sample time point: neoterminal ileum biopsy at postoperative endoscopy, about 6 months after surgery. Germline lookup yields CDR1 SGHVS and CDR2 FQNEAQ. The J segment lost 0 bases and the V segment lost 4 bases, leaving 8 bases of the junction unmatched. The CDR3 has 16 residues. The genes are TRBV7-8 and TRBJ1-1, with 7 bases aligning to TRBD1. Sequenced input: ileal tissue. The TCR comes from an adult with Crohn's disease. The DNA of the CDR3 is TGTGCCAGCAGCTCCGGACAGGTCCTCATGAACACTGAAGCTTTCTTT. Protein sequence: CASSSGQVLMNTEAFF.